The present T cell receptor beta chain was sequenced within a study of beta chain features in type 1 diabetes. Study-wide results and limits: Diminished insertions and augmented deletions at VDJ junctions characterized type 1 diabetes patients. Patients with Type 1 diabetes showed moderately but significantly shorter TCRB CDR3s in all four CD4+ subsets. Possibly, sequencing cDNA over-represented cells that had high TCR expression levels.

The CDR3 length is 13 residues. The V segment lost 4 bases and the J segment 10 bases; nucleotides outside the gene matches: 10. CDR1 is SQVTM, CDR2 ANQGSEA, per germline. TCRB transcripts that were expressed got sequenced, as all of the isolated RNA had been reverse transcribed. Sequencing used immunoSEQ multiplex PCR; TCRdb keeps in-frame clones, though not all of them. The sample includes about 400,000 clones, over 9.5% seen only once; the top ten take about 0.01%. This clone has only a few counts. Antigen specificity is unknown. A heparinised blood draw that averaged around 110 mL was obtained once from each donor. Populations isolated by sorting all had purity greater than 95%.

The chain couples TRBV29-1 to TRBJ2-1; 7 bases are shared with TRBD1. Sequenced input: naive CD4+ T cells from blood. The source is a woman under 30 with type 1 diabetes. CDR3: CSVVDRATGEQFF. CDR3 nucleotide sequence: TGCAGCGTTGTAGACAGGGCCACAGGGGAGCAGTTCTTC.